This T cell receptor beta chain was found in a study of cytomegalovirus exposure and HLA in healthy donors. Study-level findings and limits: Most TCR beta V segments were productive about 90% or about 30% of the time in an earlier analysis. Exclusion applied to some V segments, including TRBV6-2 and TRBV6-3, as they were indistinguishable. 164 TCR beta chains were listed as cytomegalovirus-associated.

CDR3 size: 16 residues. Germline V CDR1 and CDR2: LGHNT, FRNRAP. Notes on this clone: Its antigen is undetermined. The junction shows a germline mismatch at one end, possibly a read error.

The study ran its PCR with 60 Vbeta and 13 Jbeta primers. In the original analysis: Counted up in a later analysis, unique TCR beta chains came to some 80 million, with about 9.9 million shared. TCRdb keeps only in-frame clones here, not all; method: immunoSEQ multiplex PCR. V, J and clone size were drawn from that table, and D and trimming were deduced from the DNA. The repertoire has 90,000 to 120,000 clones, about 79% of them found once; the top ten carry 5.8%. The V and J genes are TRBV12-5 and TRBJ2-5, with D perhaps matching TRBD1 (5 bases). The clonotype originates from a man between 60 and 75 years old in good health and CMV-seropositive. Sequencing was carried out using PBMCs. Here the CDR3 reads CASANMMTDFQGTQYF. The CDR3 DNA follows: TGTGCTAGTGCCAACATGATGACAGACTTCCAAGGGACCCAGTACTTC.